One sample yielded the 31 T cell receptor beta chains listed below, sequenced in a study of shared clonotypes between healthy human individuals. Repertoires were generated with immunoSEQ multiplex PCR, while TCRdb's copy carries only in-frame clones and drops some. The repertoire includes about 1 million clones, 60% to 80% of them detected once, and about 1.5% sits in the top ten. Sample: memory CD4+ T cells sorted from blood. Regarding subset: CD45RA-negative fraction. These receptor sequences come from a man younger than 30 in good health.

CDR3 region: CAIGIAGGQAGELFF. CDR3 nucleotide sequence: TGTGCCATCGGCATAGCGGGGGGACAGGCCGGGGAGCTGTTTTTT. V usage is TRBV10-3 and J usage is TRBJ2-2, with 10 bases lining up with TRBD2. From germline, CDR1 is ENHRY and CDR2 SYGVKD. This CDR3 has 15 amino acids. The ends lost 8 bases at V and 6 bases at J; junction bases unmatched: 9.

This chain uses TRBV7-9 with TRBJ1-4; 7 nucleotides line up with TRBD1. The V and J ends lost 4 bases and 7 bases, in that order; junction bases with no gene match: 9. The germline gives CDR1 SEHNR, CDR2 FQNEAQ (reference sequence). The CDR3 has 15 amino acids. CDR3 residues: CASSSSGGLGEKLFF. The CDR3 DNA is TGTGCCAGCAGCTCTTCAGGGGGACTGGGTGAAAAACTGTTTTTT.

The V and J genes are TRBV4-1 and TRBJ2-4; either TRBD1 or TRBD2 may fit D (6 bases each). CDR3 size: 15 residues. Germline V lookup: CDR1 MGHRA, CDR2 YSYEKL. The V end was cut by 1 base, the J end by 9 bases, with 16 bases between. CDR3 amino acids: CASSQVGQRAGIQYF. As DNA, the CDR3 is TGCGCCAGCAGCCAAGTCGGACAGAGAGCGGGCATTCAGTACTTC.

In its sample, this clone was seen many times. V is TRBV5-1 and J is TRBJ1-1; D not resolved. Germline V gene sequence: CDR1 SGHRS, CDR2 YFSETQ. The V end was cut by 1 base, the J end by 1 base, with 8 bases between. The CDR3 runs to 14 residues. The CDR3 region is CASSLKNENTEAFF. In DNA form, the CDR3 reads TGCGCCAGCAGCTTGAAGAATGAGAACACTGAAGCTTTCTTT.

For this clone: The identical CDR3 is also encoded by other nucleotide sequences in the sample. The V and J genes are TRBV28 and TRBJ2-6, with a tentative D call TRBD1 (5 bases). V lost 4 bases to trimming and J lost 0 bases, with 7 bases between them. The CDR3 spans 15 residues. Per the germline V gene, CDR1 is MDHEN and CDR2 is SYDVKM. The CDR3: CASSSTGSGANVLTF. CDR3 nucleotide sequence: TGTGCCAGCAGTTCCACAGGCTCTGGGGCCAACGTCCTGACTTTC.

The chain couples TRBV7-2 to TRBJ2-7; maybe TRBD2 (6 bases). V dropped 3 bases and J dropped 10 bases, with 16 bases sitting between them. CDR3 length: 13 amino acids. Germline loops: CDR1 SGHTA, CDR2 FQGNSA. The CDR3 spells CASSFGQLASQYF. In DNA, the CDR3 is TGTGCCAGCAGCTTCGGGCAGCTAGCGTCTCAGTACTTC.

In regard to this clone: The sample contains more than one DNA sequence encoding this CDR3. The chain recombines TRBV10-3 with TRBJ2-7; no definite D call. Trimming pared 0 bases from V and 2 bases from J, leaving 2 bases between. The germline V gene has CDR1 ENHRY and CDR2 SYGVKD. The CDR3 runs 12 residues. CDR3 in amino acids: CAISESAYEQYF. CDR3 bases: TGTGCCATCAGTGAGTCAGCCTACGAGCAGTACTTC.

J is TRBJ2-1 and V is TRBV7-9, with TRBD1 matching 7 bases. This CDR3 region has 15 residues. V dropped 3 bases and J dropped 4; count of bases not matched to a gene: 6. Germline-derived CDR1 and CDR2 are SEHNR and FQNEAQ (reference sequence). CDR3 sequence: CASSFGSGGYNEQFF. The CDR3 DNA sequence: TGTGCCAGCAGCTTTGGGTCAGGGGGATACAATGAGCAGTTCTTC.

The chain employs TRBV5-1 and TRBJ2-7; 8 bases match TRBD1. Per the germline V gene, CDR1 is SGHRS and CDR2 is YFSETQ. V lost 4 bases and J lost 0; bases outside the gene matches: 6. The CDR3 spans 15 residues. CDR3 sequence: CASSRNTGGSYEQYF. CDR3 coding DNA: TGCGCCAGCAGCCGAAATACAGGGGGCTCCTACGAGCAGTACTTC. Full variable domain (rest looked up from reference TRBV5-1 and TRBJ2-7): KAGVTQTPRYLIKTRGQQVTLSCSPISGHRSVSWYQQTPGQGLQFLFEYFSETQRNKGNFPGRFSGRQFSNSRSEMNVSTLELGDSALYLCASSRNTGGSYEQYFGPGTRLTVT.

J is TRBJ2-6 and V is TRBV6-1; D unresolved. Germline assignment: CDR1 MNHNS and CDR2 SASEGT. Trimming pared 4 bases from V and 0 bases from J, leaving 7 bases between. The CDR3 totals 15 residues. CDR3 sequence: CASSATSSGANVLTF. The CDR3 nucleotides are TGTGCCAGCAGTGCGACGTCCTCTGGGGCCAACGTCCTGACTTTC.

This chain connects TRBV9 to TRBJ2-3; D may be TRBD1 (5 bases). The germline V gene encodes CDR1 SGDLS and CDR2 YYNGEE. There are 14 residues in the CDR3. The V end lost 5 bases, the J end lost 3 bases, and 13 bases lay between the germline ends. The CDR3 here is CASSRGEATDTQYF. The CDR3 nucleotides are TGTGCCAGCAGTAGGGGTGAAGCAACAGATACGCAGTATTTT.

The J gene is TRBJ1-1, the V gene TRBV6-6; D may be TRBD1 (6 bases). Per the germline V gene, CDR1 is MNHNY and CDR2 is SVGAGI (reference sequence). There are 14 residues in the CDR3. The V end lost 4 bases, the J end lost 1 base, and 10 bases lay between the germline ends. CDR3 DNA: TGTGCCAGCAGTTCCGGGACAAAGAACACTGAAGCTTTCTTT. Amino acid sequence: CASSSGTKNTEAFF.

A remark on this clone: A much bigger clone sits one base away, suggesting this may be a read error. This chain joins TRBV13 and TRBJ2-2, with D possibly being TRBD1 (5 bases). This CDR3 contains 16 residues. The germline V gene has CDR1 PRHDT and CDR2 FYEKMQ (reference sequence). Trimming shortened V by 4 bases and J by 7 bases, and 19 bases separated the two germline ends. Here the CDR3 DNA reads TGTGCCAGCAGCTCCCGACAGTCCGGGTGGATCGGGGAGCTGTTTTTT. This codes for CASSSRQSGWIGELFF.

This clone was seen only once. The V gene is TRBV4-3, the J gene TRBJ2-7, with D hard to call. The germline CDR1 and CDR2 sequences are LGHNA and YSLEER. The CDR3 is 15 amino acids. V was pared by 1 base and J by 6 bases, with 16 bases between. CDR3 residues: CASSQAFRQGGEQYF. The DNA of the CDR3 is TGCGCCAGCAGCCAAGCCTTCCGACAAGGCGGCGAGCAGTACTTC.

The J gene is TRBJ1-1, the V gene TRBV2; D unclear. There are 14 residues in the CDR3. V was cut by 9 bases and J by 2 bases, with 16 bases left in between. Germline V lookup: CDR1 SNHLY, CDR2 FYNNEI. The CDR3 here is CASHSGLHNTEAFF. The CDR3 nucleotides are TGTGCCAGTCATTCCGGACTACACAACACTGAAGCTTTCTTT.

V and J are TRBV9 and TRBJ2-7; D is perhaps TRBD1 or TRBD2 (5 bases each). Germline-derived CDR1 and CDR2 are SGDLS and YYNGEE. The CDR3 is 15 amino acids. The germline V and J ends were trimmed by 4 bases and 2 bases, with 16 bases remaining between them. Written as DNA, the CDR3 is TGTGCCAGCAGCCCGGGGTGGACACCGGCCTACGAGCAGTACTTC. Translated, it gives CASSPGWTPAYEQYF.

The CDR3 here is CASSSVYEQYF. The CDR3 DNA reads as TGTGCCAGCAGCTCTGTGTACGAGCAGTACTTC. This sequence joins TRBV11-2 and TRBJ2-7; D uncertain. Trimming cost V 4 bases and J 4 bases, with 5 bases left between them. The CDR3 has 11 amino acids. CDR1 is SGHAT, CDR2 FQNNGV, per germline.

V gene TRBV19 combines with J gene TRBJ1-2; D is ambiguous. Looked up from germline, CDR1 is LNHDA and CDR2 is SQIVND (reference sequence). CDR3 length equals 13 residues. The ends were cut back, 5 bases at V and 4 bases at J, with 11 bases in the middle. CDR3 loop: CASSEINLYGYTF. The CDR3 nucleotides are TGTGCCAGTAGTGAAATAAACCTCTATGGCTACACCTTC. The entire variable domain, with the rest obtained from reference TRBV19 and TRBJ1-2, is as follows: DGGITQSPKYLFRKEGQNVTLSCEQNLNHDAMYWYRQDPGQGLRLIYYSQIVNDFQKGDIAEGYSVSREKKESFPLTVTSAQKNPTAFYLCASSEINLYGYTFGSGTRLTVV.

This clone was counted only a few times. CDR3 nucleotides: TGTGCCAGCAGCCCAGACAGGGGTGGCTCACCCCTCCACTTT. This translates into CASSPDRGGSPLHF. The rearrangement joins TRBV6-5 to TRBJ1-6; TRBD1 matches 8 bases. The junction had 8 bases not matched to a gene; V was cut back by 6 bases and J by 10 bases. The CDR3 runs to 14 residues. Germline-derived CDR1 and CDR2 are MNHEY and SVGAGI.

This clone was observed once. The V and J genes are TRBV5-6 and TRBJ1-2; 10 bases line up with TRBD1. The CDR3 loop spans 18 amino acids. V was clipped by 3 bases and J by 3 bases; unmatched bases: 14. From germline, CDR1 is SGHDT and CDR2 YYEEEE. CDR3 bases: TGTGCCAGCAGCTCCAACTCTGTCCCGGGACAGGGGTACTATGGCTACACCTTC. Its translation is CASSSNSVPGQGYYGYTF.

This clone was counted a few times. The rearrangement uses TRBV10-1 and TRBJ1-1; D perhaps matches TRBD1 (5 bases). CDR1 and CDR2 (germline): WNHNN, SYGVQD (reference sequence). V was pared by 3 bases and J by 1 base, with 12 bases between. CDR3 size: 15 residues. The CDR3 nucleotides are TGCGCCAGCAGTGAACGTCCAGGGACGAACACTGAAGCTTTCTTT. Residues: CASSERPGTNTEAFF.

This clone was recorded a few times. The V gene is TRBV18, the J gene TRBJ1-5, with TRBD1 matching 8 bases. The J segment lost 5 bases and the V segment lost 3 bases, leaving 12 bases of the junction unmatched. The CDR3 covers 17 residues. Germline V gene data show CDR1 as KGHSH and CDR2 as LQKENI. The CDR3, as DNA: TGTGCCAGCTCACCTGGGACAGGACCCGCTTGGCATCAGCCCCAGCATTTT. This encodes CASSPGTGPAWHQPQHF.

The chain employs TRBV25-1 and TRBJ2-5; 8 nucleotides line up with TRBD1. Per germline, CDR1 MGHDK and CDR2 SYGVNS. This CDR3 has 15 residues. Trimming removed 0 bases from V and 5 bases from J; junction bases left unmatched: 5. CDR3 sequence reads: CASSEYRTGRETQYF. The CDR3 DNA sequence: TGTGCCAGCAGTGAATATAGGACAGGGAGGGAGACCCAGTACTTC.

The chain employs TRBV4-1 and TRBJ2-2, with D tentatively TRBD1 (7 bases). The length of the CDR3 is 15 residues. Germline CDR1 and CDR2: MGHRA and YSYEKL. V lost 6 bases and J 0 bases, leaving 11 bases between the germline ends. The CDR3 region is CASSRGTANTGELFF. Here the CDR3 DNA reads TGCGCCAGCAGTCGCGGGACAGCGAACACCGGGGAGCTGTTTTTT.

In its sample, this clone was seen a few times. The chain combines TRBV6-1 with TRBJ1-2, with 8 positions matching TRBD1. This CDR3 region has 14 residues. V lost 6 bases, J lost 8 bases, and 11 bases stayed unmatched. Germline V gives CDR1 MNHNS, CDR2 SASEGT. In DNA, the CDR3 is TGTGCCAGCAGGCATACCGGACAGGGACAGGGCTACACCTTC. Translation gives CASRHTGQGQGYTF.

The V and J genes are TRBV14 and TRBJ1-2; tentatively, D is TRBD1 (5 bases). Germline V gene lookup returns CDR1 SGHDN and CDR2 FVKESK. The CDR3 sequence is 17 residues long. The V and J ends lost 0 bases and 7 bases respectively, with 21 bases between them. The CDR3 spells CASSQDPAGTATIGYTF. CDR3 coding DNA: TGTGCCAGCAGCCAAGATCCCGCCGGGACCGCAACTATTGGCTACACCTTC.

This clone was observed a handful of times. The chain employs TRBV10-3 and TRBJ1-1; 9 bases line up with TRBD1. This CDR3 is 14 amino acids long. Germline CDR1 reads ENHRY; CDR2 reads SYGVKD. V trimming: 6 bases; J trimming: 5 bases; junction bases outside the gene matches: 7. The CDR3 DNA sequence: TGTGCCATCAGCAGGGGACAGGGAAGTACTGAAGCTTTCTTT. Translating it yields CAISRGQGSTEAFF.

The chain is built from TRBV5-1 and TRBJ2-1; D gene ambiguous. This CDR3 comprises 15 residues. Germline V gives CDR1 SGHRS, CDR2 YFSETQ. Trimming shortened V by 0 bases and J by 8 bases, and 15 bases separated the two germline ends. DNA for the CDR3: TGCGCCAGCAGCTTGGGTAATCGTGGTTTCGATGAGCAGTTCTTC. Its translation: CASSLGNRGFDEQFF.

This clone was observed a handful of times. The genes are TRBV30 and TRBJ1-5; TRBD1 is a possible D gene (5 bases). Per the germline V gene, CDR1 is GTSNPN and CDR2 is SVGIG (reference sequence). V was pared by 4 bases and J by 5 bases, with 12 bases between. CDR3 length: 13 amino acids. CDR3 sequence (DNA): TGTGCCTGGAACACAGGAGGGGATCAGCCCCAGCATTTT. It specifies CAWNTGGDQPQHF.

V is TRBV5-1 and J is TRBJ2-7; 13 bases are a match to TRBD2. With 0 bases clipped from V and 3 bases from J, the junction kept 6 bases outside the gene matches. From germline, CDR1 is SGHRS and CDR2 YFSETQ. The CDR3 is made up of 17 amino acids. CDR3 protein: CASSLVPGTSGNYEQYF. CDR3 bases: TGCGCCAGCAGCTTGGTCCCTGGGACTAGCGGGAACTACGAGCAGTACTTC.

The V gene is TRBV29-1, the J gene TRBJ2-7; D gene unclear. Germline V gives CDR1 SQVTM, CDR2 ANQGSEA. The V and J ends lost 5 bases and 3 bases respectively, with 11 bases between them. The CDR3 extends over 12 amino acids. The chain's CDR3 is CSVTAAGYEQYF. DNA of the CDR3: TGCAGCGTTACGGCGGCAGGCTACGAGCAGTACTTC.